The clone carrying this TCR beta chain was seen ten or more times. Unique molecular identifiers were incorporated during preparation of the TCRbeta library. TCRdb independently ran MiXCR on the PCR reads; one entry per CDR3 protein. The table has about 170,000 distinct CDR3 sequences, roughly 11% seen once. The CDR3 consists of 17 residues. J lost 1 base, V lost 0 bases, and 2 bases had no gene match. CDR1 and CDR2 (germline): SGHRS, YFSETQ. The sample comes from a study of T-cell reconstitution after alpha-beta-depleted transplantation in children. The sequences come from PBMCs, collected before TCRalphabeta/CD19-depleted stem cell transplant. V is TRBV5-1 and J is TRBJ2-5; 14 nucleotides agree with TRBD2. The TCR originated in a boy aged 2 to 9 with acute myeloid leukemia, due to receive a stem cell transplant. The chain's CDR3 is CASSLGGTSGGQETQYF. The CDR3 nucleotides are TGCGCCAGCAGCTTGGGTGGGACTAGCGGGGGCCAAGAGACCCAGTACTTC.